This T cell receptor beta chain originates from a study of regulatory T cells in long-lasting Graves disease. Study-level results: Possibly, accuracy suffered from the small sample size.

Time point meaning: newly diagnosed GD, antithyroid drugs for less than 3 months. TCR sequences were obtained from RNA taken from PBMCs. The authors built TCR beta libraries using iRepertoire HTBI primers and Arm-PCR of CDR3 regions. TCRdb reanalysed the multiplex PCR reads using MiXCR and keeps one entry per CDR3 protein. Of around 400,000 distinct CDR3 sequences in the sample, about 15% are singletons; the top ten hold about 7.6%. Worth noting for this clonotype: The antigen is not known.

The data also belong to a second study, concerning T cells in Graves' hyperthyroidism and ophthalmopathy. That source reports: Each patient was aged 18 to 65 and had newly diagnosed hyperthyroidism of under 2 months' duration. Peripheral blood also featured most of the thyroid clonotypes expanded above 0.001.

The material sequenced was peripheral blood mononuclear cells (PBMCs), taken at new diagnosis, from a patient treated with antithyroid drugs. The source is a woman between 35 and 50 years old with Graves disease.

CDR3 amino acids: CASTRGTSGFSYEQYV. The CDR3 region has the DNA TGTGCCAGCACTCGGGGTACTAGCGGGTTCTCCTACGAGCAGTACGTC. V gene TRBV2 combines with J gene TRBJ2-7; 9 bases fit TRBD2. The CDR3 spans 16 residues. The ends lost 7 bases at V and 0 bases at J; junction bases unmatched: 10. The germline V gene encodes CDR1 SNHLY and CDR2 FYNNEI.